A single sample is the source of the 26 T cell receptor beta chains below, sequenced in a study of shared clonotypes between healthy human individuals. Produced via immunoSEQ multiplex PCR; TCRdb's table is partial and in-frame only. The sample has about 1 million clones, approximately 76% seen once. Sequencing was carried out using memory CD4+ T cells sorted from blood. The subset denotes: CD45RA-negative fraction. The receptors were sampled from a man between 18 and 35 years old in good health.

CDR3: CASSPRTGGVNSPLHF. In DNA form, the CDR3 reads TGTGCCAGCAGTCCACGGACGGGGGGTGTGAATTCACCCCTCCACTTT. The chain uses TRBV28 and TRBJ1-6; TRBD1 might be the D (5 bases). V lost 5 bases, J lost 7 bases, and 18 bases lay in between. CDR3 length: 16 residues. Germline lookup yields CDR1 MDHEN and CDR2 SYDVKM.

The gene calls are TRBV6-6 and TRBJ1-5; 7 bases agree with TRBD1. The germline V gene has CDR1 MNHNY and CDR2 SVGAGI (reference sequence). After removal of 6 bases from V and 5 bases from J, the junction contained 7 bases not matched to a gene. The length of the CDR3 is 14 residues. The CDR3 nucleotides read TGTGCCAGCAGCCCTGACAGGGATTATCAGCCCCAGCATTTT. As protein: CASSPDRDYQPQHF.

This clone occurred once. The chain combines TRBV11-3 with TRBJ2-5, with D perhaps TRBD2 (6 bases). V was clipped by 1 base and J by 4 bases, with 10 bases between them. CDR1 and CDR2 from the germline V gene are SGHNT and YENEEA. The CDR3 length is 14 residues. The CDR3 region has the DNA TGTGCCAGCAGCTTAGCGGGGCGGGGAGAGACCCAGTACTTC. Translation gives CASSLAGRGETQYF.

The chain links TRBV5-1 to TRBJ1-4, with D perhaps matching TRBD1 (5 bases). This CDR3 spans 13 amino acids. Per germline, CDR1 SGHRS and CDR2 YFSETQ. V was clipped by 4 bases and J by 8 bases, with 12 bases between them. In DNA, the CDR3 is TGCGCCAGCAGCCCCTGGGACGGCGAAAAACTGTTTTTT. This codes for CASSPWDGEKLFF.

As to this clone: A much more abundant neighbour one base away suggests this may be a read error. This sample includes further DNA sequences coding for the same CDR3. J is TRBJ2-7 and V is TRBV11-3; D unclear. The ends were cut back, 1 base at V and 1 base at J, with 5 bases in the middle. The CDR3 is 13 residues long. Germline loops: CDR1 SGHNT, CDR2 YENEEA. In DNA, the CDR3 is TGTGCCAGCAGCTTAGGGGTGTCCTACGAGCAGTACTTC. This gives the protein CASSLGVSYEQYF.

The chain recombines TRBV6-1 with TRBJ1-5; no clear D. Trimming removed 1 base at V and 9 bases at J, with 7 bases between. The CDR3 spans 12 residues. In germline, CDR1 is MNHNS, CDR2 SASEGT. This CDR3 reads CASSEVSGPQHF. In DNA form, the CDR3 reads TGTGCCAGCAGTGAAGTAAGCGGGCCCCAGCATTTT.

This clone was observed a handful of times. V usage is TRBV28 and J usage is TRBJ1-6; no clear D gene. The length of the CDR3 is 11 residues. The V and J ends lost 6 bases and 9 bases respectively, with 6 bases between them. From germline, CDR1 is MDHEN and CDR2 SYDVKM. DNA for the CDR3: TGTGCCAGCAGGGGTAGTTCACCCCTCCACTTT. Translation gives CASRGSSPLHF.

The chain couples TRBV27 to TRBJ2-7, with 13 bases aligning to TRBD2. V trimming: 2 bases; J trimming: 3 bases; junction bases outside the gene matches: 10. There are 18 residues in the CDR3. Looked up from germline, CDR1 is MNHEY and CDR2 is SMNVEV (reference sequence). CDR3 sequence: CASSLKNSGLAGVYEQYF. The CDR3 region has the DNA TGTGCCAGCAGTTTAAAGAACTCCGGACTAGCGGGAGTCTACGAGCAGTACTTC.

V and J are TRBV5-4 and TRBJ2-5, with 7 bases lining up with TRBD2. V shed 4 bases, J shed 3 bases, and the junction held 3 bases outside the gene matches. Germline CDR1 reads SGHNT; CDR2 reads YYREEE (reference sequence). This CDR3 has 13 amino acids. CDR3 amino acids: CASSPSGKETQYF. The DNA for the CDR3 is TGTGCCAGCAGCCCCAGCGGGAAAGAGACCCAGTACTTC.

Worth noting for this clone: Other DNA sequences from this sample encode an identical CDR3 as well. The rearrangement joins TRBV5-1 to TRBJ1-2; 9 positions agree with TRBD1. The CDR3 sequence is 13 residues long. CDR1 is SGHRS, CDR2 YFSETQ, per germline. J gave up 6 bases and V 4 bases, and 4 bases lay outside the gene matches. CDR3 in DNA: TGCGCCAGCAGCCCCGACAGGGGGGATGGCTACACCTTC. Residues: CASSPDRGDGYTF.

This chain links TRBV27 with TRBJ2-7, with TRBD1 matching 8 bases. The germline V gene encodes CDR1 MNHEY and CDR2 SMNVEV (reference sequence). The CDR3 is 14 amino acids. The ends lost 2 bases at V and 2 bases at J; junction bases unmatched: 2. CDR3 nucleotides: TGTGCCAGCAGTTTAGGACAGGGTCCCTACGAGCAGTACTTC. Translation gives CASSLGQGPYEQYF.

The rearrangement uses TRBV4-1 and TRBJ1-3; D may be TRBD1 (5 bases). CDR1 and CDR2 from the germline V gene are MGHRA and YSYEKL. The length of the CDR3 is 14 residues. V lost 4 bases and J lost 3, with 10 bases in between. The DNA for the CDR3 is TGCGCCAGCAGCCCGGGGGATCGTGGAAACACCATATATTTT. Translated, it gives CASSPGDRGNTIYF.

The rearrangement uses TRBV2 and TRBJ1-4; 12 bases are a match to TRBD1. Germline trimming cut 6 bases from V and 8 bases from J; bases unmatched to any gene: 10. The CDR3 runs to 16 residues. Per the germline V gene, CDR1 is SNHLY and CDR2 is FYNNEI. The CDR3 nucleotides read TGTGCCAGCAGGAGCCCCGGGACAGGGGGCCGAGAAAAACTGTTTTTT. It translates to CASRSPGTGGREKLFF.

This chain links TRBV2 with TRBJ1-1, with a weak D call TRBD1 (5 bases). Germline assignment: CDR1 SNHLY and CDR2 FYNNEI. The CDR3 length is 14 residues. V lost 4 bases, J lost 6 bases, and 15 bases lay in between. The CDR3: CASSAKRTGAEAFF. The CDR3, as DNA: TGTGCCAGCAGTGCCAAGCGCACAGGTGCTGAAGCTTTCTTT.

Points on this clone: Other DNA sequences in the same sample also yield this CDR3. The chain joins TRBV30 to TRBJ2-4; a possible D gene is TRBD2 (6 bases). This CDR3 spans 12 amino acids. Germline lookup yields CDR1 GTSNPN and CDR2 SVGIG (reference sequence). The CDR3 loop reads CAWSGLRNIQYF. In nucleotides, the CDR3 is TGTGCTTGGTCAGGACTACGGAACATTCAGTACTTC. Looking up the rest from reference TRBV30 and TRBJ2-4 gives the full variable domain: SQTIHQWPATLVQPVGSPLSLECTVEGTSNPNLYWYRQAAGRGLQLLFYSVGIGQISSEVPQNLSASRPQDRQFILSSKKLLLSDSGFYLCAWSGLRNIQYFGAGTRLSVL.

The chain uses TRBV5-1 and TRBJ2-2, with a possible D match to TRBD1 (5 bases). Trimming removed 6 bases at V and 1 base at J, with 10 bases between. Germline V gene sequence: CDR1 SGHRS, CDR2 YFSETQ. The CDR3 consists of 14 residues. CDR3 loop: CASKYRLNTGELFF. As DNA, the CDR3 is TGCGCCAGCAAATACAGGCTGAACACCGGGGAGCTGTTTTTT.

The V gene is TRBV29-1, the J gene TRBJ2-2; TRBD2 matches at 11 bases. CDR3 length equals 14 residues. V gave up 3 bases and J gave up 6 bases; unmatched junction bases: 3. The germline V gene has CDR1 SQVTM and CDR2 ANQGSEA. This CDR3 reads CSVDTSGSAGELFF. DNA of the CDR3: TGCAGCGTTGACACTAGCGGGAGCGCCGGGGAGCTGTTTTTT.

The genes are TRBV27 and TRBJ1-1; perhaps TRBD1 as D (6 bases). This CDR3 contains 17 residues. The germline gives CDR1 MNHEY, CDR2 SMNVEV (reference sequence). The V gene lost 0 bases and the J gene lost 4 bases, with 18 bases spanning the gap. Here the CDR3 DNA reads TGTGCCAGCAGTTTATCGAGGCAGGGGACCATGAGCACTGAAGCTTTCTTT. This sequence encodes CASSLSRQGTMSTEAFF.

The CDR3 region has the DNA TGCGCCAGCAGCTACCGACAGAAAATACAGGGCTCCGGGGAGCTGTTTTTT. It is translated as CASSYRQKIQGSGELFF. This chain joins TRBV5-1 and TRBJ2-2; the D gene is possibly TRBD1 (6 bases). The germline V gene encodes CDR1 SGHRS and CDR2 YFSETQ. The germline V and J ends were trimmed by 3 bases and 6 bases, with 21 bases remaining between them. The CDR3 runs to 17 residues.

There are a few counts of this clone. The chain has TRBV19 and TRBJ2-2; D may correspond to TRBD1 or TRBD2 (5 bases each). Germline V lookup: CDR1 LNHDA, CDR2 SQIVND (reference sequence). The V gene lost 7 bases and the J gene lost 6 bases, with 12 bases spanning the gap. There are 13 residues in the CDR3. The CDR3: CASNLLGAGELFF. The DNA for the CDR3 is TGTGCCAGTAATTTACTGGGGGCCGGGGAGCTGTTTTTT.

This chain uses TRBV27 with TRBJ2-1, with 14 bases lining up with TRBD2. The V gene end was trimmed by 5 bases and the J gene end by 8 bases; junction bases not matched to a gene: 5. The CDR3 has 15 amino acids. The V gene's germline CDR1 is MNHEY and CDR2 SMNVEV (reference sequence). CDR3 in DNA: TGTGCCAGCAGTCCCCGACTAGCGGGAGGGGATGAGCAGTTCTTC. Protein sequence: CASSPRLAGGDEQFF.

Note on this clone: This sample includes further DNA sequences coding for the same CDR3. CDR3 DNA: TGTGCCAGCAGCTCTCGACTGAACACTGAAGCTTTCTTT. Protein sequence: CASSSRLNTEAFF. V and J are TRBV9 and TRBJ1-1; D call uncertain. Trimming removed 4 bases from V and 0 bases from J, with 7 bases in between. In germline, CDR1 is SGDLS, CDR2 YYNGEE. The CDR3 runs 13 residues.

This clone was detected ten times or more. This rearrangement joins TRBV27 to TRBJ2-7, with TRBD2 identical over 7 bases. CDR3 length equals 15 residues. CDR1 is MNHEY, CDR2 SMNVEV, per germline (reference sequence). After removal of 8 bases from V and 6 bases from J, the junction contained 16 bases not matched to a gene. CDR3 DNA sequence: TGTGCCAGCGGCCGGCGGCTAGCGGATTTCCCCGAGCAGTACTTC. This sequence encodes CASGRRLADFPEQYF.

This chain joins TRBV19 and TRBJ2-3; 9 bases match TRBD2. Germline CDR1 and CDR2: LNHDA and SQIVND (reference sequence). This CDR3 comprises 17 residues. Trimming took 5 bases from V and 0 from J; bases not matched to a gene: 9. The CDR3 reads CASSARLAALSTDTQYF. The CDR3 DNA sequence: TGTGCCAGTAGTGCCCGACTAGCGGCCTTAAGCACAGATACGCAGTATTTT.

This rearrangement joins TRBV4-1 to TRBJ1-4, with TRBD1 matching 7 bases. The CDR3 totals 17 residues. Germline CDR1 is MGHRA and CDR2 is YSYEKL. With 0 bases clipped from V and 6 bases from J, the junction kept 10 bases outside the gene matches. CDR3 residues: CASSQEYRGRYDEKLFF. The DNA for the CDR3 is TGCGCCAGCAGCCAAGAATACAGGGGACGCTACGATGAAAAACTGTTTTTT.

The rearrangement joins TRBV12-1 to TRBJ1-2; TRBD1, the table's D call, lacks a check against the DNA. TRBV12-1 constitutes a pseudogene. The CDR3 is made up of 15 amino acids. CDR3 coding DNA: TGTGCCAGCAGCTTTGCGATTAAAAGGGGTGGTGGCTACACCTTC. Protein sequence: CASSFAIKRGGGYTF.